This section outlines one TCR beta chain sequence together with its context. Its antigen is as yet unknown. The data derive from a study of OX40 agonist ivuxolimab in advanced cancers. For the study at large: Hepatocellular carcinoma, melanoma, renal cell or head and neck cancer affected the dose-escalation patients. Study-wide points: The CD4+ and CD8+ T cells in the blood had expanded clonally by week 6 at 0.1 to 3.0 mg/kg. Expanded clones tended on average to be more numerous among CD8+ T cells than CD4+.

CDR1 LNHDA and CDR2 SQIVND come from the germline V gene (reference sequence). V gave up 5 bases and J gave up 1 base; unmatched junction bases: 4. The CDR3 is 14 residues long. TCRdb keeps only in-frame clones here, not all; method: immunoSEQ multiplex PCR. This table has approximately 58,000 clones, 70% to 90% appearing once. The starting material was CD4+ or CD8+ T cells sorted from blood, obtained in a trial of the OX40 agonist ivuxolimab. V gene TRBV19 combines with J gene TRBJ2-7; 8 bases fit TRBD1. The receptor's source is an adult with an advanced solid tumor such as melanoma, head and neck, liver or kidney cancer. CDR3 bases: TGTGCCAGTAGTCGACAGGGGACATCCTACGAGCAGTACTTC. Protein product: CASSRQGTSYEQYF. Based on the CDR3 plus reference TRBV19 and TRBJ2-7, the full variable domain is DGGITQSPKYLFRKEGQNVTLSCEQNLNHDAMYWYRQDPGQGLRLIYYSQIVNDFQKGDIAEGYSVSREKKESFPLTVTSAQKNPTAFYLCASSRQGTSYEQYFGPGTRLTVT.